Following are 29 T cell receptor beta chains from one sample sequenced in a study of shared clonotypes between healthy human individuals. Libraries were prepared by immunoSEQ multiplex PCR; TCRdb keeps only in-frame clonotypes and omits some of them. The sample has about a million clones; around 74% are singletons. Material for sequencing was memory CD4+ T cells sorted from blood. Subset denoted: CD45RA-negative fraction. Receptors were obtained from a man in his late teens or twenties in good health.

V is TRBV28 and J is TRBJ1-4; D unresolved. The V and J ends lost 5 bases and 5 bases respectively, with 15 bases between them. Germline V gives CDR1 MDHEN, CDR2 SYDVKM. This CDR3 region has 15 residues. The CDR3 spells CASSPLGGSNEKLFF. As DNA, the CDR3 is TGTGCCAGCAGTCCCCTCGGCGGGTCCAATGAAAAACTGTTTTTT.

V gene TRBV18 combines with J gene TRBJ2-2, with 8 bases matching TRBD2. CDR1 and CDR2 (germline): KGHSH, LQKENI. V shed 5 bases, J shed 5 bases, and the junction held 7 bases outside the gene matches. This CDR3 contains 15 residues. The CDR3 sequence: CASSSRLAWTGELFF. Written as DNA, the CDR3 is TGTGCCAGCTCATCCCGACTAGCGTGGACCGGGGAGCTGTTTTTT.

The V call is TRBV28, the J call TRBJ2-7, with D perhaps TRBD1 (5 bases). The CDR3 contains 15 residues. V was pared by 2 bases and J by 1 base, with 12 bases between. Germline CDR1 and CDR2: MDHEN and SYDVKM. For the CDR3, the DNA is TGTGCCAGCAGTTTAAAGTCGAGACAGTCCTACGAGCAGTACTTC. Translating gives CASSLKSRQSYEQYF.

This rearrangement joins TRBV14 to TRBJ2-2; TRBD2 is a possible D gene (6 bases). This CDR3 has 19 residues. CDR1 and CDR2 (germline): SGHDN, FVKESK. V gave up 1 base and J gave up 3 bases, with 21 bases separating them. CDR3 nucleotides: TGTGCCAGCAGCCAAGTCGGGGGTTCGCAGTTTATCGACACCGGGGAGCTGTTTTTT. As protein: CASSQVGGSQFIDTGELFF. The variable domain in full, completed from reference TRBV14 and TRBJ2-2, reads EAGVTQFPSHSVIEKGQTVTLRCDPISGHDNLYWYRRVMGKEIKFLLHFVKESKQDESGMPNNRFLAERTGGTYSTLKVQPAELEDSGVYFCASSQVGGSQFIDTGELFFGEGSRLTVL.

The chain employs TRBV9 and TRBJ2-5; 9 bases agree with TRBD2. From germline, CDR1 is SGDLS and CDR2 YYNGEE. This CDR3 contains 16 residues. Germline trimming cut 6 bases from V and 5 bases from J; bases unmatched to any gene: 14. The CDR3 protein is CASTIAAGGPGETQYF. The CDR3 region has the DNA TGTGCCAGCACCATAGCCGCGGGGGGGCCAGGGGAGACCCAGTACTTC.

The chain carries TRBV7-6 and TRBJ2-5; 7 bases fit TRBD1. There are 16 residues in the CDR3. J was trimmed by 4 bases and V by 4 bases; bases with no gene match: 12. Germline CDR1 SGHVS, CDR2 FNYEAQ. DNA of the CDR3: TGTGCCAGCAGCTCATACTCGGACAGGATGGCAGAGACCCAGTACTTC. It codes for CASSSYSDRMAETQYF.

This chain connects TRBV5-6 to TRBJ2-4; D is ambiguous. V lost 4 bases and J lost 4, with 12 bases in between. From germline, CDR1 is SGHDT and CDR2 YYEEEE. The CDR3 loop spans 14 amino acids. The CDR3 sequence: CASSRVGTKNIQYF. CDR3 sequence (DNA): TGTGCCAGCAGCCGTGTGGGTACAAAAAACATTCAGTACTTC.

The chain uses TRBV27 and TRBJ2-5, with D perhaps TRBD1 or TRBD2 (5 bases each). CDR3 size: 13 residues. V lost 5 bases to trimming and J lost 5 bases, with 12 bases between them. Germline values: CDR1 MNHEY, CDR2 SMNVEV (reference sequence). In DNA, the CDR3 is TGTGCCAGCAGTAAAGGGGACCGGGAGACCCAGTACTTC. It yields the protein CASSKGDRETQYF.

The chain employs TRBV7-6 and TRBJ2-1; 8 bases fit TRBD2. CDR1 and CDR2 (germline): SGHVS, FNYEAQ. The CDR3 sequence is 19 residues long. V lost 1 base, J lost 6 bases, and 17 bases stayed unmatched. CDR3 in DNA: TGTGCCAGCAGCTTAGGTATGGCGGGAGGACCAAAAGAAGGCAATGAGCAGTTCTTC. This sequence encodes CASSLGMAGGPKEGNEQFF.

The chain uses TRBV2 and TRBJ2-4; D unresolved. Germline CDR1 SNHLY, CDR2 FYNNEI. CDR3 size: 17 residues. The ends were cut back, 0 bases at V and 1 base at J, with 13 bases in the middle. The CDR3 protein is CASSEASVGSAKNIQYF. CDR3 DNA sequence: TGTGCCAGCAGTGAAGCTTCTGTTGGTTCGGCCAAAAACATTCAGTACTTC.

The chain carries TRBV6-6 and TRBJ1-6, with 10 bases fitting TRBD1. This CDR3 comprises 15 residues. The trim removed 0 bases at V and 7 bases at J, leaving 0 bases unmatched. Germline V gene sequence: CDR1 MNHNY, CDR2 SVGAGI (reference sequence). The CDR3 DNA follows: TGTGCCAGCAGTTACTCGGGACAGGGGAATTCACCCCTCCACTTT. Translated, it gives CASSYSGQGNSPLHF.

Worth noting for this clone: The same CDR3 is also encoded by other DNA sequences in this sample. The DNA of the CDR3 is TGTGCCAGCAGCTTGGGGGACAGGGGCAATCAGCCCCAGCATTTT. Protein sequence: CASSLGDRGNQPQHF. The chain has TRBV5-6 and TRBJ1-5, with TRBD1 matching 9 bases. CDR1 and CDR2 (germline): SGHDT, YYEEEE. Germline trimming cut 0 bases from V and 2 bases from J; bases unmatched to any gene: 0. CDR3 length: 15 residues. The variable domain in full, with the rest retrieved from reference TRBV5-6 and TRBJ1-5, is DAGVTQSPTHLIKTRGQQVTLRCSPKSGHDTVSWYQQALGQGPQFIFQYYEEEERQRGNFPDRFSGHQFPNYSSELNVNALLLGDSALYLCASSLGDRGNQPQHFGDGTRLSIL.

The V gene is TRBV11-3, the J gene TRBJ2-2, with 7 bases that match TRBD1. Trimming at V came to 5 bases and at J to 1 base, leaving 1 base not matched to a gene. The CDR3 is 14 residues long. Germline V gene lookup returns CDR1 SGHNT and CDR2 YENEEA. Here the CDR3 reads CASSRTGNTGELFF. The CDR3 nucleotides read TGTGCCAGCAGCAGGACAGGGAACACCGGGGAGCTGTTTTTT.

This clone was seen a few times. This chain joins TRBV19 and TRBJ2-1, with TRBD1 matching over 8 bases. The CDR3 is 14 amino acids. The V gene end was trimmed by 1 base and the J gene end by 6 bases; junction bases not matched to a gene: 2. Germline CDR1 reads LNHDA; CDR2 reads SQIVND (reference sequence). CDR3 nucleotide sequence: TGTGCCAGTAGTATAGGAGACAGGGGCAATGAGCAGTTCTTC. This translates into CASSIGDRGNEQFF.

As to this clone: Germline and junction disagree at one end, which may indicate a read error. The same CDR3 can be traced to other DNA sequences in this sample. The chain employs TRBV5-1 and TRBJ1-5; D unresolved. The CDR3 contains 15 residues. CDR1 and CDR2 (germline): SGHRS, YFSETQ. The DNA for the CDR3 is TGCGCCAGCAGTTTGGAGGGTGGCGGCAATCAGCCCCAGCATTTT. Translating gives CASSLEGGGNQPQHF.

V and J are TRBV5-4 and TRBJ2-2; TRBD2 matches 9 bases. V lost 4 bases, J lost 7 bases, and 8 bases stayed unmatched. The CDR3 is made up of 15 amino acids. CDR1 is SGHNT, CDR2 YYREEE, per germline (reference sequence). CDR3 DNA: TGTGCCAGCAGCGCGACTAGCGGCCCCGACGGGGAGCTGTTTTTT. Translation: CASSATSGPDGELFF.

V gene TRBV25-1 combines with J gene TRBJ1-6; 9 bases match TRBD1. Germline V lookup: CDR1 MGHDK, CDR2 SYGVNS. The CDR3 is made up of 16 amino acids. V dropped 3 bases and J dropped 9; count of bases not matched to a gene: 9. The CDR3 loop reads CASSETGTGLASPLHF. CDR3 in DNA: TGTGCCAGCAGTGAGACCGGGACAGGGCTCGCTTCACCCCTCCACTTT.

A word on this clone: A far larger clone is just one base off, so this is likely a read error. V usage is TRBV7-8 and J usage is TRBJ2-3; D uncertain. V shed 1 base and J shed 6 bases, with 5 bases lying between them. The CDR3 runs 12 residues. Germline V gives CDR1 SGHVS, CDR2 FQNEAQ. The CDR3 sequence is CASSLVRDTQYF. In DNA form, the CDR3 reads TGTGCCAGCAGCTTAGTTCGCGATACGCAGTATTTT. Complete variable domain (other parts from reference TRBV7-8 and TRBJ2-3): GAGVSQSPRYKVAKRGQDVALRCDPISGHVSLFWYQQALGQGPEFLTYFQNEAQLDKSGLPSDRFFAERPEGSVSTLKIQRTQQEDSAVYLCASSLVRDTQYFGPGTRLTVL.

The chain combines TRBV2 with TRBJ1-4; D remains ambiguous. The CDR3 length is 14 residues. Germline lookup yields CDR1 SNHLY and CDR2 FYNNEI. Between the trimmed V and J ends, which lost 6 bases and 8 bases, there was a span of 16 bases. The CDR3 region is CASRELTGEEKLFF. In DNA form, the CDR3 reads TGTGCCAGCAGGGAGCTAACCGGGGAGGAAAAACTGTTTTTT.

The chain has TRBV27 and TRBJ1-4, with 7 bases aligning to TRBD1. With V trimmed by 9 bases and J by 0 bases, 4 bases remained unmatched. The CDR3 has 14 amino acids. Germline-derived CDR1 and CDR2 are MNHEY and SMNVEV (reference sequence). CDR3 in amino acids: CARTQGATNEKLFF. Written as DNA, the CDR3 is TGTGCCAGGACTCAGGGGGCAACTAATGAAAAACTGTTTTTT. Together with reference TRBV27 and TRBJ1-4, the CDR3 gives the full variable domain: EAQVTQNPRYLITVTGKKLTVTCSQNMNHEYMSWYRQDPGLGLRQIYYSMNVEVTDKGDVPEGYKVSRKEKRNFPLILESPSPNQTSLYFCARTQGATNEKLFFGSGTQLSVL.

V gene TRBV5-5 combines with J gene TRBJ1-5; 7 positions agree with TRBD1. Germline CDR1 is SGHKS and CDR2 is YYEKEE (reference sequence). V lost 4 bases to trimming and J lost 0 bases; unmatched junction nucleotides: 7. This CDR3 contains 16 residues. The chain's CDR3 is CASSPWDSYSNQPQHF. The CDR3, as DNA: TGTGCCAGCAGCCCGTGGGACAGCTATAGCAATCAGCCCCAGCATTTT. Complete variable domain (other parts from reference TRBV5-5 and TRBJ1-5): DAGVTQSPTHLIKTRGQQVTLRCSPISGHKSVSWYQQVLGQGPQFIFQYYEKEERGRGNFPDRFSARQFPNYSSELNVNALLLGDSALYLCASSPWDSYSNQPQHFGDGTRLSIL.

This clone appeared once. The J gene is TRBJ1-6, the V gene TRBV19; D might be TRBD1 (6 bases). Trimming stripped 3 bases from V and 6 bases from J, with 18 bases between. CDR1 and CDR2 from the germline V gene are LNHDA and SQIVND (reference sequence). The CDR3 is 17 residues long. Here the CDR3 DNA reads TGTGCCAGTAGTATTTCTCTGGACAGAACAATTAATTCACCCCTCCACTTT. It translates to CASSISLDRTINSPLHF. Looking up the rest from reference TRBV19 and TRBJ1-6 gives the full variable domain: DGGITQSPKYLFRKEGQNVTLSCEQNLNHDAMYWYRQDPGQGLRLIYYSQIVNDFQKGDIAEGYSVSREKKESFPLTVTSAQKNPTAFYLCASSISLDRTINSPLHFGNGTRLTVT.

The gene calls are TRBV29-1 and TRBJ2-1; 9 nucleotides match TRBD1. Trimming cost V 2 bases and J 9 bases; bases outside gene matches: 5. Germline V CDR1 and CDR2: SQVTM, ANQGSEA. There are 13 residues in the CDR3. CDR3 loop: CSVEKGQGGEQFF. The CDR3 nucleotides read TGCAGCGTTGAAAAGGGACAGGGTGGTGAGCAGTTCTTC.

The rearrangement links TRBV21-1 to TRBJ1-5. TRBV21-1 is termed a pseudogene. The CDR3 is made up of 14 amino acids. DNA of the CDR3: TGTGCCAGCAGCAAAACCTGGGGCAATCAGCCCCAGCATTTT. Translated, it gives CASSKTWGNQPQHF.

In the case of this clone: This specimen includes other DNA sequences encoding the same CDR3. The CDR3: CASSVQNTGELFF. DNA for the CDR3: TGTGCCAGCAGCGTCCAGAACACCGGGGAGCTGTTTTTT. The chain carries TRBV9 and TRBJ2-2; D uncertain. V lost 2 bases and J lost 1, with 3 bases in between. The length of the CDR3 is 13 residues. Germline V gene data show CDR1 as SGDLS and CDR2 as YYNGEE.

This chain joins TRBV7-2 and TRBJ2-2; D possibly corresponds to TRBD1 (6 bases). In germline, CDR1 is SGHTA, CDR2 FQGNSA. The CDR3 length is 15 residues. Trimming pared 1 base from V and 4 bases from J, leaving 10 bases between. Here the CDR3 reads CASSLVQGRTGELFF. In DNA, the CDR3 is TGTGCCAGCAGCTTAGTACAGGGACGCACCGGGGAGCTGTTTTTT.

V usage is TRBV10-1 and J usage is TRBJ1-3; unclear D gene. V dropped 6 bases and J dropped 0 bases, with 18 bases sitting between them. This CDR3 spans 17 amino acids. Germline lookup yields CDR1 WNHNN and CDR2 SYGVQD (reference sequence). The CDR3 bases are TGCGCCAGCAGCGCCAACCTTAACTCATTCTCTGGAAACACCATATATTTT. Protein sequence: CASSANLNSFSGNTIYF.

The gene calls are TRBV5-1 and TRBJ2-3; D gene ambiguous. The germline V gene has CDR1 SGHRS and CDR2 YFSETQ. The length of the CDR3 is 15 residues. The V end lost 0 bases, the J end lost 4 bases, and 12 bases lay between the germline ends. CDR3: CASSLGRYLSDTQYF. The CDR3 DNA reads TGCGCCAGCAGCTTGGGGCGCTATTTATCAGATACGCAGTATTTT.

V gene TRBV5-1 combines with J gene TRBJ2-7; D remains unclear. The CDR3 has 14 residues. Looked up from germline, CDR1 is SGHRS and CDR2 is YFSETQ. The V end was cut by 1 base, the J end by 2 bases, with 10 bases between. The CDR3: CASSLLLSPYEQYF. CDR3 nucleotide sequence: TGCGCCAGCAGCTTGTTGTTGTCCCCCTACGAGCAGTACTTC.